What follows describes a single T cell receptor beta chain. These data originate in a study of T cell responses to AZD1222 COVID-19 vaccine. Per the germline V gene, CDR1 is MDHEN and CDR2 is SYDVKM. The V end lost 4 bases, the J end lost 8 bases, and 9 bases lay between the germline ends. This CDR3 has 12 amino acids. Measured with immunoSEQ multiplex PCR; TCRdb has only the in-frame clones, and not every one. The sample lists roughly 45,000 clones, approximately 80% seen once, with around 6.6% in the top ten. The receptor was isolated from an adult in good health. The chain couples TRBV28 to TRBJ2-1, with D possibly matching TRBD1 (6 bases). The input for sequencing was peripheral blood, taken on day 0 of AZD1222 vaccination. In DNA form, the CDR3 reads TGTGCCAGCAGTTCCCAGGGGCATGAGCAGTTCTTC. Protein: CASSSQGHEQFF.